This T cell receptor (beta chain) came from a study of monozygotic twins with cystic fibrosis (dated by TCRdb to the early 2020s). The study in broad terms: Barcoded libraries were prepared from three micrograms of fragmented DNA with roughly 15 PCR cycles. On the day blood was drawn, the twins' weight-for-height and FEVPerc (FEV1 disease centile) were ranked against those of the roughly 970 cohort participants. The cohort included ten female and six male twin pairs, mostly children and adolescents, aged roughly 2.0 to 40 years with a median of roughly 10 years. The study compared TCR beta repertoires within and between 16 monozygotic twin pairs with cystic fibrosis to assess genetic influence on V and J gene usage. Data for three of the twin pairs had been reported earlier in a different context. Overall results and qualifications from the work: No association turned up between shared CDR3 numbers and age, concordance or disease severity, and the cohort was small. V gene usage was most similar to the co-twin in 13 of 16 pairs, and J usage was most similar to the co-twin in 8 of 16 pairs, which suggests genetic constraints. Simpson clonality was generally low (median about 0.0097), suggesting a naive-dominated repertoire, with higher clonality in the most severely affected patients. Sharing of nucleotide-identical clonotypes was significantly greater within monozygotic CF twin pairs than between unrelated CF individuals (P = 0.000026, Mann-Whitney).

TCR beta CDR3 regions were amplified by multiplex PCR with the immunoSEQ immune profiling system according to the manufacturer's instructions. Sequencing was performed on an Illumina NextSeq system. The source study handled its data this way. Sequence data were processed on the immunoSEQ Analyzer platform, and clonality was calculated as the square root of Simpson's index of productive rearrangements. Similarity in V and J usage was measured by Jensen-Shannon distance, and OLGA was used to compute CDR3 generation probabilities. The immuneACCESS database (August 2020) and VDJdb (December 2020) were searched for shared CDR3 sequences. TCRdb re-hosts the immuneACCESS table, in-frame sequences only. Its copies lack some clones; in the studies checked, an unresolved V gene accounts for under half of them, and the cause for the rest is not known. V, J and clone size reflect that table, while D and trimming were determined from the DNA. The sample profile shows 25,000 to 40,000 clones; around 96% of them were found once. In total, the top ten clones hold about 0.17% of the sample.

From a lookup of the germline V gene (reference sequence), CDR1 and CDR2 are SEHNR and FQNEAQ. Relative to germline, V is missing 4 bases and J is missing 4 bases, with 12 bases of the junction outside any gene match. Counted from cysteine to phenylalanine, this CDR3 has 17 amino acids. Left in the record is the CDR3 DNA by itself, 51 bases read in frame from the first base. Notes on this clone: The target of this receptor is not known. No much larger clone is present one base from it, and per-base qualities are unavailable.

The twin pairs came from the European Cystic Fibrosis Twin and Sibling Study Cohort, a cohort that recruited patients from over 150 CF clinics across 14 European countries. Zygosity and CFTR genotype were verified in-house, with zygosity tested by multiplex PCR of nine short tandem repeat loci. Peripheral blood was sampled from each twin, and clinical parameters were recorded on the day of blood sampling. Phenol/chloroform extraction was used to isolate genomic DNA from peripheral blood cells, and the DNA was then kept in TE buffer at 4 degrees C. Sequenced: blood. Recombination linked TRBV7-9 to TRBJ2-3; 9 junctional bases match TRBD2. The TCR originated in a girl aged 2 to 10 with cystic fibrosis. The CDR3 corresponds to CASSYYSGSHGPDTQYF. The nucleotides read TGTGCCAGCAGCTACTATAGCGGGAGTCATGGCCCAGATACGCAGTATTTT.